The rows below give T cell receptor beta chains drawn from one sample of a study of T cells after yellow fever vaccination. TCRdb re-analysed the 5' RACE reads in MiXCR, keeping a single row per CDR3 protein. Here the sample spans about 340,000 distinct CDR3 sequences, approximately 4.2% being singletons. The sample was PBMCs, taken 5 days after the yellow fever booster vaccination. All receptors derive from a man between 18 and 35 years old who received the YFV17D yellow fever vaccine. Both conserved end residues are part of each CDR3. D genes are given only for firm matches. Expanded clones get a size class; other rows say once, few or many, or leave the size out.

TGCGCCAGCAACAATCAGGGGACAAATGAAGCTTTCTTT	CASNNQGTNEAFF	NA	13	TRBJ1-1	TRBV5-1	many
TGTGCCAGCAGCCAATGGGTCACCGGGGAGCTGTTTTTT	CASSQWVTGELFF	NA	13	TRBJ2-2	TRBV14	NA
TGCGCCAGCAGCTTGGCGCAGGGATCCCAAGAGACCCAGTACTTC	CASSLAQGSQETQYF	NA	15	TRBJ2-5	TRBV5-1	NA
TGTGCCAGCAGCTTAGGTCCGGGCACTGAAGCTTTCTTT	CASSLGPGTEAFF	NA	13	TRBJ1-1	TRBV12-3/TRBV12-4	many
TGTGCCAGCAGCCTCCCCCAGGGAGGTTCACCCCTCCACTTT	CASSLPQGGSPLHF	NA	14	TRBJ1-6	TRBV6-6	few
TGTGCCACCAGCAACCCCCGTGGAAGGTCCTACTCTGGAAACACCATATATTTT	CATSNPRGRSYSGNTIYF	NA	18	TRBJ1-3	TRBV15	few
TGTGCCAGCAGCTTGGGGGGACAGGGCTTGGATACGCAGTATTTT	CASSLGGQGLDTQYF	TRBD1	15	TRBJ2-3	TRBV5-6	many
TGCGCCAGCAGCCAAGACGCACCCCCGCGACAATTCACCGGGGAGCTGTTTTTT	CASSQDAPPRQFTGELFF	NA	18	TRBJ2-2	TRBV4-3	NA
TGTGCCAGCAGCTTAGAGGGGGGACTAGGCTACACCTTC	CASSLEGGLGYTF	NA	13	TRBJ1-2	TRBV7-9	NA
TGTGCCACCAGCAGAGTAGACAGGGGCCGGGATCAGCCCCAGCATTTT	CATSRVDRGRDQPQHF	TRBD1	16	TRBJ1-5	TRBV15	few
TGTGCCAGCAGCCCCAGCTCGACTGGGGGCACAGATACGCAGTATTTT	CASSPSSTGGTDTQYF	NA	16	TRBJ2-3	TRBV5-4	NA
TGTGCCAGCGGCTTCGTTGGGACTCGACAAGAGACCCAGTACTTC	CASGFVGTRQETQYF	NA	15	TRBJ2-5	TRBV19	few
TGTGCCAGCAGTCCTGGGACTAGCGGGGGCGGAAAGACCCAGTACTTC	CASSPGTSGGGKTQYF	TRBD2	16	TRBJ2-5	TRBV6-5	NA
TGCGCCAGCAGCCAAGGGCTTTTGGGGGATCCCCTCCACTTT	CASSQGLLGDPLHF	NA	14	TRBJ1-6	TRBV4-3	NA
TGTGCCAGCAGCTTCTCAGGACTAGCGCCGGAGACCCAGTACTTC	CASSFSGLAPETQYF	TRBD2	15	TRBJ2-5	TRBV7-2	few
TGCGCCAGCAGCACTCGGGGGGGCAGGGATACGCAGTATTTT	CASSTRGGRDTQYF	TRBD2	14	TRBJ2-3	TRBV4-1	few
TGTGCCAGCAGCTTAGCGGAACGGAGCGAGCAGTACTTC	CASSLAERSEQYF	NA	13	TRBJ2-7	TRBV7-2	many
TGTGCCAGGCTGACAGGGGGCCAAGAGACCCAGTACTTC	CARLTGGQETQYF	TRBD1	13	TRBJ2-5	TRBV27	few
TGCGCCAGCGGGCCGAACAGCCCGAGTAACTATGGCTACACCTTC	CASGPNSPSNYGYTF	NA	15	TRBJ1-2	TRBV4-3	NA
TGTGCCAGCAGTGCCGGATCAACTAATGAAAAACTGTTTTTT	CASSAGSTNEKLFF	NA	14	TRBJ1-4	TRBV6-1	few
TGCAGTGCCCACTCCGTGGGGGGACACCGACTCTATGGCTACACCTTC	CSAHSVGGHRLYGYTF	NA	16	TRBJ1-2	TRBV20-1	NA
TGTGCCAGCAGTGAATCCCCCACAGATACGCAGTATTTT	CASSESPTDTQYF	NA	13	TRBJ2-3	TRBV2	NA
TGTGCCAGCAGTTACAGTAGGACAGTCTCTTCTGGGGCCAACGTCCTGACTTTC	CASSYSRTVSSGANVLTF	NA	18	TRBJ2-6	TRBV6-5	few
TGTGCCAGCAGCTTGGGACTCTTAAACACCGGGGAGCTGTTTTTT	CASSLGLLNTGELFF	NA	15	TRBJ2-2	TRBV12-3/TRBV12-4	NA
TGCGCCAGCAGCTTTCCTCGAGCGGGGGAATACAATGAGCAGTTCTTC	CASSFPRAGEYNEQFF	TRBD2	16	TRBJ2-1	TRBV5-1	few
TGTGCCAGCAGTTCCACCGCCCATCACACAAAATCCGAAGCTTTCTTT	CASSSTAHHTKSEAFF	NA	16	TRBJ1-1	TRBV7-2	many
TGTGCCAGCAGCCGCCGGGACAGGGGGTATGAAAAACTGTTTTTT	CASSRRDRGYEKLFF	TRBD1	15	TRBJ1-4	TRBV7-9	NA
TGTGCCAGCTCACCACCGGTAAATAGCGGGGCCCCCCTCACGCAGTATTTT	CASSPPVNSGAPLTQYF	TRBD2	17	TRBJ2-3	TRBV18	NA
TGTGCCAGCAGCGAACAGACAGGGTCCGACGAGCAGTACTTC	CASSEQTGSDEQYF	TRBD1	14	TRBJ2-7	TRBV5-6	NA
TGTGCCACCAGTGACCAAGCCCGAGATACGCAGTATTTT	CATSDQARDTQYF	NA	13	TRBJ2-3	TRBV24-1	few
TGTGCCGGGAGCAGCTACGCGGACAGGGGGTCTGGGGCCAACGTCCTGACTTTC	CAGSSYADRGSGANVLTF	TRBD1	18	TRBJ2-6	TRBV6-2/TRBV6-3	few
TGTGCCAGCGGTTGGGGGGACTTTAGTGGCCCCCAGCATTTT	CASGWGDFSGPQHF	NA	14	TRBJ1-5	TRBV12-3/TRBV12-4	few
TGCAGTGCGCGCCCCGGCAGGGTCGTTGGGAACACTGAAGCTTTCTTT	CSARPGRVVGNTEAFF	NA	16	TRBJ1-1	TRBV20-1	few
TGTACCACCACGGGGGTTGCCCAAAACATTCAGTACTTC	CTTTGVAQNIQYF	NA	13	TRBJ2-4	TRBV7-2	NA
TGTGCCAGCAGTCTTATGGGTGAAAAACTGTTTTTT	CASSLMGEKLFF	NA	12	TRBJ1-4	TRBV12-3/TRBV12-4	many
TGTGCCAGCAGCATAGGGTCTAGCGGAAGGGAGCAGTTCTTC	CASSIGSSGREQFF	TRBD2	14	TRBJ2-1	TRBV27	many
TGCGCCAGCAGCCCGGGACAGCCCCTAGTAGGGGGCTACACCTTC	CASSPGQPLVGGYTF	TRBD1	15	TRBJ1-2	TRBV4-3	many
TGTGCCAGCAGTACCGGGACAGGGGGCGCGGAGACCCAGTACTTC	CASSTGTGGAETQYF	TRBD1	15	TRBJ2-5	TRBV27	few
TGTGCCAGCAGCTTAGCGACAGGCAATCAGCCCCAGCATTTT	CASSLATGNQPQHF	NA	14	TRBJ1-5	TRBV7-9	many
TGTGCCAGCAGTTACTCGAAGGGAATGACTAATTCACCCCTCCACTTT	CASSYSKGMTNSPLHF	NA	16	TRBJ1-6	TRBV6-5	few
TGCAGTGCTAGGCCTAGCCCGGGACAGGGCATCTATGGCTACACCTTC	CSARPSPGQGIYGYTF	TRBD1	16	TRBJ1-2	TRBV20-1	few
TGTGCCAGCGGGGGCGACGGAAAACTGTTTTTT	CASGGDGKLFF	NA	11	TRBJ1-4	TRBV28	many